This T cell receptor (beta chain) was identified in a study of regulatory dendritic cells for organ transplantation. The germline CDR1 and CDR2 sequences are MRHNA and SNTAGT. V lost 0 bases and J lost 3, with 8 bases in between. This CDR3 has 14 residues. Assay: immunoSEQ multiplex PCR; the TCRdb copy retains only in-frame clones and omits some. The top ten clones hold 0.1% of a sample with some 29,000 clones, about four fifths of them seen once. The sequenced material came from naive CD4+ T cells from blood. Subset described: CD45RA+ naive T cells. V is TRBV6-4 and J is TRBJ1-2; D is ambiguous. This receptor was taken from a human donor in good health. CDR3 coding DNA: TGTGCCAGCAGTGACTCGGACTGGCACTATGGCTACACCTTC. Protein sequence: CASSDSDWHYGYTF.